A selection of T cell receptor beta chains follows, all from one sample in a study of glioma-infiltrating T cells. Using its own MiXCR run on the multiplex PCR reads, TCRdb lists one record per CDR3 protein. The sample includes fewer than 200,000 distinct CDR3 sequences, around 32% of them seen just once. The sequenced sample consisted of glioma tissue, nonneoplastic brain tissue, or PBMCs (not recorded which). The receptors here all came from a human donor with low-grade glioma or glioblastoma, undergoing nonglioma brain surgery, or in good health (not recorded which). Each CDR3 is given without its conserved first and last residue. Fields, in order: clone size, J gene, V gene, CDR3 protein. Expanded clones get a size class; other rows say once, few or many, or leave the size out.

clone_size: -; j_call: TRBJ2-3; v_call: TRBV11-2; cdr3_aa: ASGFPLRDPPDTQY
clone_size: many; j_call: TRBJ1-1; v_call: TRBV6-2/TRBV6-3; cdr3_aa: ASSYSGVPGMNTEAF
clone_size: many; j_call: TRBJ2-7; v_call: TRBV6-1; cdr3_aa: ASSRSGRVTYEQY
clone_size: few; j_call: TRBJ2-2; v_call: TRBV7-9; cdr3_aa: ASSINSRVSGELF
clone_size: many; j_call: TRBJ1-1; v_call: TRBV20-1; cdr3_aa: SAGIWEEDTEAF
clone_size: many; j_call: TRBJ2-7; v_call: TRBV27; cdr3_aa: ASSLGTAFYEQY
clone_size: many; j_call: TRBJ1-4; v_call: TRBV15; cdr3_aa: ATSRESGVGEKLF
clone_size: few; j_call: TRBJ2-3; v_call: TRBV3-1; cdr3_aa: ASTLGASDTQY
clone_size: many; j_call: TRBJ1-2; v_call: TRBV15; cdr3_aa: ATSRDAVYGYT
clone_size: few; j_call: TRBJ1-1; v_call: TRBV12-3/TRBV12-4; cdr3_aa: ASSSKGLGEAF
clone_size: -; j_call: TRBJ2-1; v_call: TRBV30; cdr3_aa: AWSPGLAGGEQF
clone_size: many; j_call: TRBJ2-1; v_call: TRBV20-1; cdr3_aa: SASLDTIHNEQF
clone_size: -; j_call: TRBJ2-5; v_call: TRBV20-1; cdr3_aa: SARVGTGGGETQY
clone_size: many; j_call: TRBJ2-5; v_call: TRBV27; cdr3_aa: ASSSSTMTQETQY
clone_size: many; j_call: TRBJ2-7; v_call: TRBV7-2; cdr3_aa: ASSSGQGSSYEQY
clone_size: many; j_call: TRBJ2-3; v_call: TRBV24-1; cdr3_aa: ATSVAQGPGDTQY
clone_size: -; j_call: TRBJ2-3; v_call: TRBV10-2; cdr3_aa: ASTLAGGVDTKY
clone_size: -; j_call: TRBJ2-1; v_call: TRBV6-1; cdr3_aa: ASSPTGTSGSRNEQF
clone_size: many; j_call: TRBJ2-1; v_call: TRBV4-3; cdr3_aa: ASSPNVLAGGIEQF
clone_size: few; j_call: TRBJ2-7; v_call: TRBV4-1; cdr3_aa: ASSAFGTGGDEQY
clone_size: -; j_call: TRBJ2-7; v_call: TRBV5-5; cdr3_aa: ASSWPVRGNYEQY
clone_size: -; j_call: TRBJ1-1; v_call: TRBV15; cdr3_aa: ATSRDLGRNTEAF
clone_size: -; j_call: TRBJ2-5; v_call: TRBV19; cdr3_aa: ASSIAAGAQETQY
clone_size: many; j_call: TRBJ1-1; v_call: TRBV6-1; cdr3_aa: ASSYMVRGEKAF
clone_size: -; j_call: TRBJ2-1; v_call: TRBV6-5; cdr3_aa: ASSWTGGYEQF
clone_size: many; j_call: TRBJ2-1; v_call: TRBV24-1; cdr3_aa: ATRGGGGEQF
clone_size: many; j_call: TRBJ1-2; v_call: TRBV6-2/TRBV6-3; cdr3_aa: ASVEFGLTVDGYT